This TCR beta chain was captured by sequencing in a study of cytomegalovirus exposure and HLA in healthy donors. Study-wide background: Researchers found that about 84% of just under 400 genotyped donors fell within the Caucasian-associated ancestry cluster. Study outcomes and limitations: Later analysis associated a missense DCLRE1C variant with TCR beta V- and J-gene trimming. Later analysis found that TCR beta chains associated with HLA were more clonally expanded than other, equally common chains.

V lost 7 bases to trimming and J lost 7 bases; unmatched junction nucleotides: 11. The CDR3 spans 13 residues. Germline CDR1 reads SQVTM; CDR2 reads ANQGSEA. PCR involved 60 Vbeta and 13 Jbeta primers. Here immunoSEQ multiplex PCR was the method, and the copy in TCRdb shows in-frame clones only, minus some. The table has about 140,000 clones, 78% seen once. There are a few counts of this clone. Antigen unknown. The source material was PBMCs. This clonotype originated in a female donor in good health and CMV-seronegative. The V and J genes are TRBV29-1 and TRBJ1-1; 8 nucleotides match TRBD1. As DNA, the CDR3 is TGCAGCGCCGGTACGGGGACAGGAGTTGAAGCTTTCTTT. Amino acid sequence: CSAGTGTGVEAFF.